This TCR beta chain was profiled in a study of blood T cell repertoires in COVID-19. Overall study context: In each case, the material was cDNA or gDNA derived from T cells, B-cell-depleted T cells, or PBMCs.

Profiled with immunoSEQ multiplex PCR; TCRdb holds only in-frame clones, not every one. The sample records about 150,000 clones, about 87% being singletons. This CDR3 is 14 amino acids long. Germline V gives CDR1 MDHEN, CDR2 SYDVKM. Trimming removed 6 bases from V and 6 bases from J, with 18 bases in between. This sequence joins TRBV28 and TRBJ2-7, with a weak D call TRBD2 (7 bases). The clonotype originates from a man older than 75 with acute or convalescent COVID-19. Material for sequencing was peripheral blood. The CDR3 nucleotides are TGTGCCAGCAGGACCCCGGGGGGCCCAGGCGAGCAGTACTTC. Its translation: CASRTPGGPGEQYF.